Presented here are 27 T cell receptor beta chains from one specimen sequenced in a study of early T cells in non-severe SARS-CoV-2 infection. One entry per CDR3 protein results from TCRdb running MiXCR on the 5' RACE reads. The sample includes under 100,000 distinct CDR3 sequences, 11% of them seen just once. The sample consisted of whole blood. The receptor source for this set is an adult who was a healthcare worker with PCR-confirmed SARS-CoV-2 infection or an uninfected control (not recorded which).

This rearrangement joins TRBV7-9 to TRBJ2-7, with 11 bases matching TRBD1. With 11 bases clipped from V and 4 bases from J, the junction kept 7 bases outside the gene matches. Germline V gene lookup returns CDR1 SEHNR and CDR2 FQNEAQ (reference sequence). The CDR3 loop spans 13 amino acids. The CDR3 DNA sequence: TGTGCCCTATCGGGACAGGGGGGATACGAGCAGTACTTC. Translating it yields CALSGQGGYEQYF.

The CDR3 region is CSAKRYGYGYTF. Here the CDR3 DNA reads TGCAGCGCAAAGAGGTATGGGTATGGCTACACCTTC. The genes are TRBV29-1 and TRBJ1-2; D is unclear. Trimming left V 7 bases short and J 5 bases short, with 14 bases between. CDR3 size: 12 residues. The germline V gene has CDR1 SQVTM and CDR2 ANQGSEA. The full variable domain, its missing parts supplied by reference TRBV29-1 and TRBJ1-2, is SAVISQKPSRDICQRGTSLTIQCQVDSQVTMMFWYRQQPGQSLTLIATANQGSEATYESGFVIDKFPISRPNLTFSTLTVSNMSPEDSSIYLCSAKRYGYGYTFGSGTRLTVV.

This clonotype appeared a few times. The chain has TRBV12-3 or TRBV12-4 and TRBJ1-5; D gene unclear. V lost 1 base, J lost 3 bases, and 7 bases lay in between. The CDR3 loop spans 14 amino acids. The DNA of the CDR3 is TGTGCCAGCAGTTTAGGCCTGAACAATCAGCCCCAGCATTTT. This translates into CASSLGLNNQPQHF.

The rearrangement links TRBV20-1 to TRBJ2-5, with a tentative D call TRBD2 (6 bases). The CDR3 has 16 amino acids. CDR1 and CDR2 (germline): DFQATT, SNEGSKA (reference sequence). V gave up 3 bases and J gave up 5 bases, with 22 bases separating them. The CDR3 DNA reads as TGCAGTGCTAGCTCGTGGAGGGTTGATTCCGCTGAGACCCAGTACTTC. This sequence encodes CSASSWRVDSAETQYF.

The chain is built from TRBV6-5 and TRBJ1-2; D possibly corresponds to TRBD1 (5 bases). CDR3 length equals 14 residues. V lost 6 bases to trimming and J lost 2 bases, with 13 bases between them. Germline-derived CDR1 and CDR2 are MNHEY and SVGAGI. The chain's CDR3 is CASSPDSLNYGYTF. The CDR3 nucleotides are TGTGCCAGCAGCCCAGACAGTTTAAACTATGGCTACACCTTC.

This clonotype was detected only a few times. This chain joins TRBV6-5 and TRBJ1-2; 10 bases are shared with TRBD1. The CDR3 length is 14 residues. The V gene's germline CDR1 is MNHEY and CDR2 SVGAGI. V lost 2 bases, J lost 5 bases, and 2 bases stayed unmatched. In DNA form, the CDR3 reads TGTGCCAGCAGTTACGGGACAGGGGTGTATGGCTACACCTTC. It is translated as CASSYGTGVYGYTF.

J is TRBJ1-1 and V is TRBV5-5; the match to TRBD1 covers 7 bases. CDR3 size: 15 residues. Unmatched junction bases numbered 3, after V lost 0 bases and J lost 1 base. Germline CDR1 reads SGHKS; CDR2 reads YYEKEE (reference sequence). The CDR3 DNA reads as TGTGCCAGCAGCTTGGAAGGGACAGCGAACACTGAAGCTTTCTTT. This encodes CASSLEGTANTEAFF.

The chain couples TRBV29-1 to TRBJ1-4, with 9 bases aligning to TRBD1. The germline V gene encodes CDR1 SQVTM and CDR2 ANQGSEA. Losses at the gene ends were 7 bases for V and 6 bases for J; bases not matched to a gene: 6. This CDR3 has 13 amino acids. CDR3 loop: CSGRGQGDEKLFF. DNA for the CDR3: TGCAGCGGTCGGGGACAGGGTGATGAAAAACTGTTTTTT.

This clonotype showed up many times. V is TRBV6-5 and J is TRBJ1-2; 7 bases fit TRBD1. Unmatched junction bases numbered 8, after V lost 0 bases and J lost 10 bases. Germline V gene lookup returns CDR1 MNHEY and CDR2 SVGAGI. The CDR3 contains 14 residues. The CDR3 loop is CASSYSRGAQTYTF. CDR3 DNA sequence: TGTGCCAGCAGTTACTCCAGGGGGGCGCAGACCTACACCTTC.

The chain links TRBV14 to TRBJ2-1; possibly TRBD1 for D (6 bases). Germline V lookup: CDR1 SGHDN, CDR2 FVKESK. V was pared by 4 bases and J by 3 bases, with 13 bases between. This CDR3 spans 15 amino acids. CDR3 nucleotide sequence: TGTGCCAGCAGCCTTTTTACAGGGAACTACAATGAGCAGTTCTTC. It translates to CASSLFTGNYNEQFF.

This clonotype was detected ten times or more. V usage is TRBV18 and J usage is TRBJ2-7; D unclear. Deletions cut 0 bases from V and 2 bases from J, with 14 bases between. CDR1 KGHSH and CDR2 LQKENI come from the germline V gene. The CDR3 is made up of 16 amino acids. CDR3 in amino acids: CASSPPRYGRTYEQYF. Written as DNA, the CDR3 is TGTGCCAGCTCACCACCGAGGTATGGACGGACCTACGAGCAGTACTTC. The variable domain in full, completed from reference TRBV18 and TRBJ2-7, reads NAGVMQNPRHLVRRRGQEARLRCSPMKGHSHVYWYRQLPEEGLKFMVYLQKENIIDESGMPKERFSAEFPKEGPSILRIQQVVRGDSAAYFCASSPPRYGRTYEQYFGPGTRLTVT.

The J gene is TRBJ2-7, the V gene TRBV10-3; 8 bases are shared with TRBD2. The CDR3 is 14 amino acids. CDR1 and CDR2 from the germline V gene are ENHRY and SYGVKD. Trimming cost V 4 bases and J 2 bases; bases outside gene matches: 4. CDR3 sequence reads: CAISGISGTYEQYF. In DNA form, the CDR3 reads TGTGCCATCAGTGGAATTAGCGGGACCTACGAGCAGTACTTC.

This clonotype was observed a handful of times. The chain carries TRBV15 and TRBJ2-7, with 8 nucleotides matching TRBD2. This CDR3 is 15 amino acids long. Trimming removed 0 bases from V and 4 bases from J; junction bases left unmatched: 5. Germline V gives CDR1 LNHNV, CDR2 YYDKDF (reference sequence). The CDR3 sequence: CATSRERLASYEQYF. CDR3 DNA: TGTGCCACCAGCAGAGAGCGACTAGCGTCGTACGAGCAGTACTTC.

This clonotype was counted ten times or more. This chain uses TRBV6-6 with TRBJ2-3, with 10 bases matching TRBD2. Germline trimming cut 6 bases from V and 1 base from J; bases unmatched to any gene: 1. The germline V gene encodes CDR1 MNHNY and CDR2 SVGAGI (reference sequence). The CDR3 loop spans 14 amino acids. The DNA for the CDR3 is TGTGCCAGCAGAACTAGCGGGGGCACAGATACGCAGTATTTT. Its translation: CASRTSGGTDTQYF.

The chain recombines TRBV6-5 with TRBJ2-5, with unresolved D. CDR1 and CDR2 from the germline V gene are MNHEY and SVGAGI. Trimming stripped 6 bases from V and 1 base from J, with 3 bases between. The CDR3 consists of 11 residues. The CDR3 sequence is CASSRQETQYF. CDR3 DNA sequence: TGTGCCAGCAGCCGCCAAGAGACCCAGTACTTC.

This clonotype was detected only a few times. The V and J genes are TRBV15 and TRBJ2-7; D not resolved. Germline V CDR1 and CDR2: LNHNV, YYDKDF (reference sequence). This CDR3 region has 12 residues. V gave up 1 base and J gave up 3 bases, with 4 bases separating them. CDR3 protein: CATSRGNYEQYF. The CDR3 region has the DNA TGTGCCACCAGCAGAGGAAACTACGAGCAGTACTTC.

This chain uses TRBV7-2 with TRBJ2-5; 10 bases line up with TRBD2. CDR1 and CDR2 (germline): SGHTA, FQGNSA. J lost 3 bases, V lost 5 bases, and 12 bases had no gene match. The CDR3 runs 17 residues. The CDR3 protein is CASSPLLSGGSEETQYF. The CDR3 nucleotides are TGTGCCAGCAGCCCATTACTTAGCGGGGGGTCTGAAGAGACCCAGTACTTC.

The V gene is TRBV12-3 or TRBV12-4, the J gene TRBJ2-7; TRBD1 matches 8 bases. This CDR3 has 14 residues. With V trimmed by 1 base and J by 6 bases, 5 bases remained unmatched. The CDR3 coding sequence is TGTGCCAGCAGTTTAGTGGGGACAGGCTTCGAGCAGTACTTC. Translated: CASSLVGTGFEQYF.

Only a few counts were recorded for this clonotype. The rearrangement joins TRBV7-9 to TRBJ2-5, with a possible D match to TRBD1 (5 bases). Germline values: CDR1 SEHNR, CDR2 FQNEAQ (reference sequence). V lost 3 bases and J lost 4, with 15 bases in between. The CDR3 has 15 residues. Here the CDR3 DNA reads TGTGCCAGCAGCTTCCGTATATCAGGGTCAGAGACCCAGTACTTC. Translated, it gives CASSFRISGSETQYF. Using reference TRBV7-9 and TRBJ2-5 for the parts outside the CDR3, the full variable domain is DTGVSQNPRHKITKRGQNVTFRCDPISEHNRLYWYRQTLGQGPEFLTYFQNEAQLEKSRLLSDRFSAERPKGSFSTLEIQRTEQGDSAMYLCASSFRISGSETQYFGPGTRLLVL.

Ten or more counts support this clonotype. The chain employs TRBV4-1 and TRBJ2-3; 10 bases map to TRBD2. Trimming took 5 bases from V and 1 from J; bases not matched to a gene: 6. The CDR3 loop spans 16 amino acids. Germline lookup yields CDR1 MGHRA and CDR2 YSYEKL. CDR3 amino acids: CASSALGTSGTDTQYF. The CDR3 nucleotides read TGCGCCAGCAGCGCCCTTGGGACTAGCGGCACAGATACGCAGTATTTT.

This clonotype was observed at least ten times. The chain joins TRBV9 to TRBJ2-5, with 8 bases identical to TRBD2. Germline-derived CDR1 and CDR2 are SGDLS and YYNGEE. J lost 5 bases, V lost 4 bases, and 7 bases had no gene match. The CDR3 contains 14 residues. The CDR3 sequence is CASSPTSVSETQYF. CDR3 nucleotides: TGTGCCAGCAGCCCGACTAGCGTGTCGGAGACCCAGTACTTC. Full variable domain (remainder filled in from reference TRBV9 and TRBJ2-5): DSGVTQTPKHLITATGQRVTLRCSPRSGDLSVYWYQQSLDQGLQFLIQYYNGEERAKGNILERFSAQQFPDLHSELNLSSLELGDSALYFCASSPTSVSETQYFGPGTRLLVL.

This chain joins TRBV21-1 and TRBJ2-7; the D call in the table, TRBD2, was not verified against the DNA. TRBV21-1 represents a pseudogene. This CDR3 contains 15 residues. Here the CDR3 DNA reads TGTGCCAGCAGCAAAGTCGAGGGAGTTCCCTACGAGCAGTACTTC. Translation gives CASSKVEGVPYEQYF.

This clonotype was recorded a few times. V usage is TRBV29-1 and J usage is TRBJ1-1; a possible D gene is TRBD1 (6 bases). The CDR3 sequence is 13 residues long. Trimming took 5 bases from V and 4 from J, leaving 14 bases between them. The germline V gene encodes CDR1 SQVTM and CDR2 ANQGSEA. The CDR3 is CSVFREGGTEAFF. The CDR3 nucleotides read TGCAGCGTTTTCCGTGAGGGGGGCACTGAAGCTTTCTTT.

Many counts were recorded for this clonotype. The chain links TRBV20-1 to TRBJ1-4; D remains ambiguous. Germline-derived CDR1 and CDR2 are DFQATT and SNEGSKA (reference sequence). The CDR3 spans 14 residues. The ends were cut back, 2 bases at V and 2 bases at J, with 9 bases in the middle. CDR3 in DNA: TGCAGTGCTAGATCGGGGTCTACTAATGAAAAACTGTTTTTT. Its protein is CSARSGSTNEKLFF.

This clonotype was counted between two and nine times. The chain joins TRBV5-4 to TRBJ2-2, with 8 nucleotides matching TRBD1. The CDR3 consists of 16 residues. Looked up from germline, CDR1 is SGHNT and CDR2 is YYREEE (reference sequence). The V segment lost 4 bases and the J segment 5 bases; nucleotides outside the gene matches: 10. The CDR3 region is CASSVQGGSETGELFF. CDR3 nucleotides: TGTGCCAGCAGCGTACAGGGGGGCAGTGAGACCGGGGAGCTGTTTTTT. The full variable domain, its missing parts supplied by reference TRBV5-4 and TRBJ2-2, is ETGVTQSPTHLIKTRGQQVTLRCSSQSGHNTVSWYQQALGQGPQFIFQYYREEENGRGNFPPRFSGLQFPNYSSELNVNALELDDSALYLCASSVQGGSETGELFFGEGSRLTVL.

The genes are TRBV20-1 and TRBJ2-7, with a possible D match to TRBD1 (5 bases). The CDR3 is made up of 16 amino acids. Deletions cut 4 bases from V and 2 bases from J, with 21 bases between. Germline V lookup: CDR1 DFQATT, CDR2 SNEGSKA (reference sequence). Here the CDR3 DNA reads TGCAGTGCTAAAATGTCGACAGCCGGTTCTACCTACGAGCAGTACTTC. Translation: CSAKMSTAGSTYEQYF.

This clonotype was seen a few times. The CDR3, as DNA: TGTGCCAGCAGTTTGTTCTATGGCTACACCTTC. Its translation: CASSLFYGYTF. The chain couples TRBV12-3 or TRBV12-4 to TRBJ1-2; D ambiguous. This CDR3 contains 11 residues. Trimming left V 3 bases short and J 4 bases short, with 3 bases between.